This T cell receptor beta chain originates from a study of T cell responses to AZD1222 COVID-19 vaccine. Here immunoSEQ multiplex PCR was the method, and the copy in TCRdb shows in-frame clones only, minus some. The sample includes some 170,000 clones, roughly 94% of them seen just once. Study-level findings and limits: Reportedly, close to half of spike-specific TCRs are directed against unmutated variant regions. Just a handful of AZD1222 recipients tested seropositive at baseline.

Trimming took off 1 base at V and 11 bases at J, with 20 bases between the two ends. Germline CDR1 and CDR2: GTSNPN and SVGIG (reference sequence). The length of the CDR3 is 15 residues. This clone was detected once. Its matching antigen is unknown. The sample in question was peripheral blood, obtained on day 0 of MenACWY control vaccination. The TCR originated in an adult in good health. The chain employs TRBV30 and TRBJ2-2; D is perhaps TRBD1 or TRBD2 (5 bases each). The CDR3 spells CAWSGGPGQRVELFF. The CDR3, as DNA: TGTGCCTGGAGTGGGGGACCCGGGCAGCGTGTAGAGCTGTTTTTT.